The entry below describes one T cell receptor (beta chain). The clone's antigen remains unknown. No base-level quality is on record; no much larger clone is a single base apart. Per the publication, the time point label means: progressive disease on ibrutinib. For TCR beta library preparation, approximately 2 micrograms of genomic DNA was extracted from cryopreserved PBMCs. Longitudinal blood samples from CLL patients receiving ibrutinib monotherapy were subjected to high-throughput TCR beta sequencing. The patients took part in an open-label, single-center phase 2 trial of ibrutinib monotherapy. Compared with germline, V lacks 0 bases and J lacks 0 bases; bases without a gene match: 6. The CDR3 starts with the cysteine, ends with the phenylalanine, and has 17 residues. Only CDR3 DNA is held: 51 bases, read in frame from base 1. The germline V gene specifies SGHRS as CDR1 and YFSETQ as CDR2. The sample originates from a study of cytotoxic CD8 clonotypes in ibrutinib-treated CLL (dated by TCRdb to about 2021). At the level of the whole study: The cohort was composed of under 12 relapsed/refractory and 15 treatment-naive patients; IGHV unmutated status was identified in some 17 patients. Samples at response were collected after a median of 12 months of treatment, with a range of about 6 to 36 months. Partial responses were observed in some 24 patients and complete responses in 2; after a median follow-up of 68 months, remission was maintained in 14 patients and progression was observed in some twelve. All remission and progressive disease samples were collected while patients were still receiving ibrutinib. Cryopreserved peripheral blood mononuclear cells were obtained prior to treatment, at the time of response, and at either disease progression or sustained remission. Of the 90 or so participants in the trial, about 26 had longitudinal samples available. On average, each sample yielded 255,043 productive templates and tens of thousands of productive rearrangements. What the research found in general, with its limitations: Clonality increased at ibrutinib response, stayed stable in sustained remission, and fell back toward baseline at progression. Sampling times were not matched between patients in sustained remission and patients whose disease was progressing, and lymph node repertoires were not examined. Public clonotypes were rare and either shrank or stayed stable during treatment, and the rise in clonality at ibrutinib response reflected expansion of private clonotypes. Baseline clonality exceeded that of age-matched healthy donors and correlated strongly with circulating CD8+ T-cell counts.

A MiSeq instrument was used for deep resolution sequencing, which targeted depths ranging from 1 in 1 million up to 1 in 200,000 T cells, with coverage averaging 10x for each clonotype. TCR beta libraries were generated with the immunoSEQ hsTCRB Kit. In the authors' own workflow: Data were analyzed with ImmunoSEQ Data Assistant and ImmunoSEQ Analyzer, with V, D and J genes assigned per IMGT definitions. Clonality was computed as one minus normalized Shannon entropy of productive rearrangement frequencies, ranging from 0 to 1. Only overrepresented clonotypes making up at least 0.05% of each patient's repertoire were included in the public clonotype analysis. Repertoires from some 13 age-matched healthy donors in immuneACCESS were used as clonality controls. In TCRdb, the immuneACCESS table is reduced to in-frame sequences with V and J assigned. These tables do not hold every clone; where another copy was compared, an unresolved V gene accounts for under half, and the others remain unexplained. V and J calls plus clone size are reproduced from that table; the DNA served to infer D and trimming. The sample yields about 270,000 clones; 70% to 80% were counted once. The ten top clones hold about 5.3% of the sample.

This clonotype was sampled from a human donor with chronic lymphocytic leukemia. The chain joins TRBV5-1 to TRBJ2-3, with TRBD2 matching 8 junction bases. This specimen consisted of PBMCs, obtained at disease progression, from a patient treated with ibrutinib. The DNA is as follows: TGCGCCAGCAGCTTGGCCAAACTAGCGGCTAGCACAGATACGCAGTATTTT. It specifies CASSLAKLAASTDTQYF.